This is a list of T cell receptor beta chains from one sample in a study of blood T cell repertoires in COVID-19. Using immunoSEQ multiplex PCR, the repertoire was profiled, and TCRdb retains in-frame clones only, with some absent. The sample carries about 400,000 clones, approximately 88% recorded once. Sequenced: PBMCs or T cells enriched from blood (not recorded which). All receptors come from a woman aged 40 to 50 with acute COVID-19. CDR3s include the opening cysteine and the closing phenylalanine or tryptophan. D genes are given only for firm matches. Size tells how often a clone was seen (once, few, many) or the class of an expanded clone, and some rows leave it out.

v_gene	d_gene	j_gene	abundance	CDR3aa	CDR3nt
TRBV7-9	-	TRBJ2-7	-	CASSFTTHSYEQYF	TGTGCCAGCAGCTTTACAACCCATTCCTACGAGCAGTACTTC
TRBV12-3/TRBV12-4	-	TRBJ2-7	-	CASSQRRYEQYF	TGTGCCAGCAGCCAGCGCCGCTACGAGCAGTACTTC
TRBV18	-	TRBJ2-1	-	CASSSEGTVDNEQFF	TGTGCCAGCTCATCCGAGGGAACAGTTGACAATGAGCAGTTCTTC
TRBV19	TRBD2	TRBJ2-5	-	CATAGLAGAQETQYF	TGTGCCACCGCCGGACTAGCGGGGGCCCAAGAGACCCAGTACTTC
TRBV9	-	TRBJ1-2	-	CASSVGSLYGYTF	TGTGCCAGCAGCGTAGGGTCACTCTATGGCTACACCTTC
TRBV27	TRBD1	TRBJ1-5	-	CASSSKAGTDNQPQHF	TGTGCCAGCAGTTCCAAAGCCGGGACAGACAATCAGCCCCAGCATTTT
TRBV19	-	TRBJ2-1	once	CASSIAGRSSYNEQFF	TGTGCCAGTAGTATAGCAGGCAGATCCTCCTACAATGAGCAGTTCTTC
TRBV20-1	TRBD1	TRBJ1-1	-	CSASPRQGANTEAFF	TGCAGTGCTAGTCCTAGACAGGGGGCTAACACTGAAGCTTTCTTT
TRBV6-6	TRBD1	TRBJ2-7	few	CASSSPTGLVYEQYF	TGTGCCAGCAGTAGCCCGACAGGGTTGGTGTACGAGCAGTACTTC
TRBV5-5	-	TRBJ2-3	-	CASSFRGPDTQYF	TGTGCCAGCAGCTTTCGAGGTCCAGATACGCAGTATTTT